Listed here is a single TCR beta chain. Antigen: not known. TCRdb keeps only in-frame clones here, not all; method: immunoSEQ multiplex PCR. The sample has about 190,000 clones, approximately 91% seen once. The entry originates in a study of T cell responses to AZD1222 COVID-19 vaccine. Study-level points and caveats: The study identified only 6 or 7 AZD1222 recipients as seropositive at baseline. Spike was spanned by vaccine-associated CD4 TCRs, with dominance at 160-218 and 743-854. Sampling captured repertoires only after the peak T cell response. Close to half of spike-specific TCRs reportedly recognize unmutated variant regions.

This TCR came from an adult in good health. The sample was peripheral blood, taken on day 0 of AZD1222 vaccination.

For the CDR3, the DNA is TGTGCCAGCAGCTTATTCGGGGGGCGTGGCTCCTCTGGAAACACCATATATTTT. Its translation is CASSLFGGRGSSGNTIYF. This chain connects TRBV7-9 to TRBJ1-3; D perhaps matches TRBD1 (6 bases). Trimming stripped 2 bases from V and 0 bases from J, with 17 bases between. From germline, CDR1 is SEHNR and CDR2 FQNEAQ (reference sequence). The CDR3 length is 18 residues.